A selection of T cell receptor beta chains follows, all from one sample in a study of regulatory T cells in long-lasting Graves disease. From the multiplex PCR reads, TCRdb called clonotypes with MiXCR, one entry per CDR3 protein. Seen here are about 470,000 distinct CDR3 sequences, around a fifth observed once, and the top ten hold more than 6%. Source: peripheral blood mononuclear cells (PBMCs), taken when the disease was refractory, from a patient treated with antithyroid drugs. Receptor source: a female donor with Graves disease. CDR3s include the opening cysteine and the closing phenylalanine or tryptophan.

cdr3_length	v_call	j_call	cdr3_aa
14	TRBV2	TRBJ2-2	CASKRSQGYGELFF
13	TRBV28	TRBJ2-3	CAATSGTTDTQYF
14	TRBV20-1	TRBJ1-4	CSAPRTGGDEKLFF
16	TRBV3-2	TRBJ1-1	CASSQERRERNTEAFF
20	TRBV19	TRBJ2-6	CASSPTAWSSGRVGANVLTF
13	TRBV14	TRBJ1-2	CASSPHRNYGYTF
14	TRBV30	TRBJ1-3	CAWRLPGSRNTIYF
14	TRBV30	TRBJ1-5	CAWRGAASGQPQHF
12	TRBV15	TRBJ2-2	CATSRTTGELFF
17	TRBV3-1	TRBJ1-2	CASSPLGWGTANYGYTF
16	TRBV20-1	TRBJ2-2	CSAREPREDETGELFF
14	TRBV28	TRBJ2-7	CASRPGHRTGEQYF
12	TRBV28	TRBJ2-5	CASRRAWETQYF
14	TRBV10-3	TRBJ1-2	CAISDTDSLAGYTF
13	TRBV7-2	TRBJ1-1	CASSRGTDPGAFF
14	TRBV5-1	TRBJ2-7	CASSLLFVGYEQYF
13	TRBV28	TRBJ2-3	CASSLQTTDTQYF
15	TRBV10-3	TRBJ2-7	CAIRLSGSASYEQYF
16	TRBV5-5	TRBJ2-7	CASRPTSGVTSYEQYF
15	TRBV14	TRBJ2-7	CASSQAGWGTYEQYF
12	TRBV5-1	TRBJ2-7	CASSNSVGDLGF
16	TRBV6-6	TRBJ1-2	CASSYSGQGINYGYTF
17	TRBV7-2	TRBJ2-5	CASSPQGRTGSRETQYF
17	TRBV28	TRBJ1-5	CASSLFPDRYSNQPQHF
15	TRBV6-1	TRBJ1-1	CASSEIKGGRGEAFF
15	TRBV24-1	TRBJ2-2	CATSDLVTNTGELFF
14	TRBV4-1	TRBJ1-2	CASSQVGLIDGYTF